This entry lists 26 T cell receptor beta chains sequenced from one sample in a study of cytomegalovirus exposure and HLA in healthy donors. The PCR used 60 Vbeta and 13 Jbeta primers. Libraries were prepared by immunoSEQ multiplex PCR; TCRdb keeps only in-frame clonotypes and omits some of them. Of fewer than 180,000 clones in the sample, roughly 78% were seen once. Input material: PBMCs. These TCRs come from a man aged 50-59 years in good health and CMV-seropositive.

The sample holds a few counts of this clone. V usage is TRBV19 and J usage is TRBJ1-2; TRBD1 aligns across 7 bases. Unmatched junction bases numbered 1, after V lost 3 bases and J lost 3 bases. Germline V gives CDR1 LNHDA, CDR2 SQIVND (reference sequence). CDR3 length equals 13 residues. The CDR3 here is CASSIGTDYGYTF. The CDR3 coding sequence is TGTGCCAGTAGTATTGGGACAGACTATGGCTACACCTTC.

The chain combines TRBV5-1 with TRBJ2-7, with D unresolved. Germline CDR1 SGHRS, CDR2 YFSETQ. Trimming cost V 1 base and J 2 bases, with 7 bases left between them. The CDR3 length is 13 residues. The CDR3 nucleotides read TGCGCCAGCAGCTTGACAGCAACCTACGAGCAGTACTTC. Its protein is CASSLTATYEQYF.

The gene calls are TRBV19 and TRBJ2-1; a possible D gene is TRBD2 (5 bases). Germline CDR1 reads LNHDA; CDR2 reads SQIVND (reference sequence). Between the trimmed V and J ends, which lost 4 bases and 0 bases, there was a span of 16 bases. CDR3 size: 17 residues. CDR3 bases: TGTGCCAGTAGTACACCGAGCGGACTCAGCTCCTACAATGAGCAGTTCTTC. This sequence encodes CASSTPSGLSSYNEQFF.

J is TRBJ1-1 and V is TRBV13; D remains ambiguous. In germline, CDR1 is PRHDT, CDR2 FYEKMQ (reference sequence). Trimming stripped 2 bases from V and 0 bases from J, with 16 bases between. CDR3 length equals 17 residues. The DNA of the CDR3 is TGTGCCAGCAGCTTACTGTTTCTCGGTGAGCTGAACACTGAAGCTTTCTTT. It translates to CASSLLFLGELNTEAFF.

Comment on this clone: Other DNA variants within this sample encode the same CDR3. The V and J genes are TRBV6-5 and TRBJ2-3; 7 bases fit TRBD2. The CDR3 is made up of 14 amino acids. The germline V gene encodes CDR1 MNHEY and CDR2 SVGAGI. V dropped 6 bases and J dropped 2; count of bases not matched to a gene: 5. CDR3 nucleotide sequence: TGTGCCAGCAGCCGGGGAGGGTCCACAGATACGCAGTATTTT. Translation: CASSRGGSTDTQYF.

The V call is TRBV5-1, the J call TRBJ2-3; the match to TRBD2 covers 12 bases. The CDR3 has 16 residues. V gave up 0 bases and J gave up 3 bases; unmatched junction bases: 2. From germline, CDR1 is SGHRS and CDR2 YFSETQ. The CDR3 here is CASSLGTSGITDTQYF. DNA of the CDR3: TGCGCCAGCAGCTTGGGGACTAGCGGGATTACAGATACGCAGTATTTT.

The V gene is TRBV28, the J gene TRBJ1-2, with TRBD1 identical over 10 bases. V was clipped by 4 bases and J by 3 bases; unmatched bases: 2. The CDR3 sequence is 14 residues long. From germline, CDR1 is MDHEN and CDR2 SYDVKM. CDR3 bases: TGTGCCAGCAGTTCCGGGACAGGGGACTATGGCTACACCTTC. Its translation is CASSSGTGDYGYTF.

V and J are TRBV6-4 and TRBJ1-1; 7 bases fit TRBD1. Germline V lookup: CDR1 MRHNA, CDR2 SNTAGT. The V gene end was trimmed by 6 bases and the J gene end by 6 bases; junction bases not matched to a gene: 22. This CDR3 comprises 18 residues. The CDR3 nucleotides are TGTGCCAGCAGAAACACCGCGACAGGGTCCGCATTAGGGTCTGAAGCTTTCTTT. Translating gives CASRNTATGSALGSEAFF.

This rearrangement joins TRBV4-1 to TRBJ2-2, with 14 nucleotides matching TRBD2. The CDR3 has 17 residues. The germline gives CDR1 MGHRA, CDR2 YSYEKL. V was clipped by 4 bases and J by 2 bases; unmatched bases: 3. Here the CDR3 reads CASSLGLAGVNTGELFF. CDR3 bases: TGCGCCAGCAGCCTGGGACTAGCGGGAGTAAACACCGGGGAGCTGTTTTTT.

This chain connects TRBV7-6 to TRBJ2-1, with TRBD2 matching 9 bases. The ends lost 7 bases at V and 7 bases at J; junction bases unmatched: 2. The CDR3 extends over 12 amino acids. Per germline, CDR1 SGHVS and CDR2 FNYEAQ. The CDR3 coding sequence is TGTGCCAGCACCGGACTAGCGAATGAGCAGTTCTTC. Encoded protein: CASTGLANEQFF. The full variable domain, rest sourced from reference TRBV7-6 and TRBJ2-1, is GAGVSQSPRYKVTKRGQDVALRCDPISGHVSLYWYRQALGQGPEFLTYFNYEAQQDKSGLPNDRFSAERPEGSISTLTIQRTEQRDSAMYRCASTGLANEQFFGPGTRLTVL.

The chain combines TRBV28 with TRBJ2-5; 9 positions agree with TRBD2. The CDR3 length is 16 residues. V shed 3 bases, J shed 2 bases, and the junction held 7 bases outside the gene matches. Germline CDR1 reads MDHEN; CDR2 reads SYDVKM. In DNA form, the CDR3 reads TGTGCCAGCAGTTTGAGTGGGACTAGCCGTCAAGAGACCCAGTACTTC. This translates into CASSLSGTSRQETQYF.

The genes are TRBV18 and TRBJ2-5, with D tentatively TRBD2 (6 bases). The CDR3 extends over 15 amino acids. Deletions cut 3 bases from V and 3 bases from J, with 14 bases between. The germline gives CDR1 KGHSH, CDR2 LQKENI. In nucleotides, the CDR3 is TGTGCCAGCTCACCGGGGGGACGGGGGAAAGAGACCCAGTACTTC. Translated, it gives CASSPGGRGKETQYF.

This clone was picked up a small number of times. The CDR3 loop is CAAGTGANRGFGNTIYF. In DNA form, the CDR3 reads TGTGCCGCCGGGACAGGGGCGAACCGCGGGTTTGGAAACACCATATATTTT. The V and J genes are TRBV7-9 and TRBJ1-3; TRBD1 matches 10 bases. Germline V gene sequence: CDR1 SEHNR, CDR2 FQNEAQ (reference sequence). The V gene end was trimmed by 11 bases and the J gene end by 3 bases; junction bases not matched to a gene: 16. The CDR3 is 17 amino acids.

The V gene is TRBV5-1, the J gene TRBJ1-1; a weak D match, TRBD1 (5 bases). The CDR3 sequence is 14 residues long. The germline V gene encodes CDR1 SGHRS and CDR2 YFSETQ. V was shortened by 0 bases and J by 5 bases, with 11 bases between the two germline ends. CDR3: CASSLAGGGTEAFF. CDR3 coding DNA: TGCGCCAGCAGCTTGGCCGGGGGTGGAACTGAAGCTTTCTTT.

V gene TRBV27 combines with J gene TRBJ2-3, with TRBD2 matching 8 bases. Losses at the gene ends were 2 bases for V and 1 base for J; bases not matched to a gene: 11. Germline loops: CDR1 MNHEY, CDR2 SMNVEV (reference sequence). The CDR3 length is 18 residues. DNA for the CDR3: TGTGCCAGCAGTTTAGGCTCCTCCGGGAGGGATGGCACAGATACGCAGTATTTT. Amino acids: CASSLGSSGRDGTDTQYF.

The chain carries TRBV6-5 and TRBJ1-1; D is unclear. The CDR3 consists of 13 residues. The germline gives CDR1 MNHEY, CDR2 SVGAGI. With 4 bases removed from V and 1 base from J, the gap between germline ends came to 7 bases. The CDR3 DNA sequence: TGTGCCAGCAGTTTACGGGGGAACACTGAAGCTTTCTTT. This gives the protein CASSLRGNTEAFF.

A remark on this clone: Other DNA sequences in the sample encode the same CDR3. The rearrangement joins TRBV11-2 to TRBJ1-5; D is undetermined. V was trimmed by 1 base and J by 4 bases, leaving 5 bases between them. This CDR3 is 13 amino acids long. Per the germline V gene, CDR1 is SGHAT and CDR2 is FQNNGV. CDR3 loop: CASSLGQNQPQHF. CDR3 nucleotides: TGTGCCAGCAGCTTAGGCCAGAATCAGCCCCAGCATTTT. Looking up the rest from reference TRBV11-2 and TRBJ1-5 gives the full variable domain: EAGVAQSPRYKIIEKRQSVAFWCNPISGHATLYWYQQILGQGPKLLIQFQNNGVVDDSQLPKDRFSAERLKGVDSTLKIQPAKLEDSAVYLCASSLGQNQPQHFGDGTRLSIL.

This clone is a singleton in its sample. The V call is TRBV30, the J call TRBJ1-3; 7 nucleotides agree with TRBD1. The V and J ends lost 0 bases and 7 bases, in that order; junction bases with no gene match: 9. This CDR3 has 15 amino acids. Germline V lookup: CDR1 GTSNPN, CDR2 SVGIG (reference sequence). The CDR3 bases are TGTGCCTGGAGTGTACAGTCAGGGGGGAGGAACACCATATATTTT. Its translation is CAWSVQSGGRNTIYF.

In this sample, this clone turned up once. The rearrangement links TRBV5-1 to TRBJ2-6, with D unresolved. V was pared by 3 bases and J by 0 bases, with 10 bases between. This CDR3 comprises 16 residues. Germline V lookup: CDR1 SGHRS, CDR2 YFSETQ. In nucleotides, the CDR3 is TGCGCCAGCAGCTCGGTCTTTAGCTCTGGGGCCAACGTCCTGACTTTC. Translating gives CASSSVFSSGANVLTF.

V gene TRBV5-1 combines with J gene TRBJ1-1; D may be TRBD1 (6 bases). The V gene's germline CDR1 is SGHRS and CDR2 YFSETQ. CDR3 length: 15 amino acids. Trimming pared 4 bases from V and 1 base from J, leaving 14 bases between. The CDR3 spells CASSRGGAQNTEAFF. CDR3 DNA: TGCGCCAGCAGCCGTGGGGGGGCTCAGAACACTGAAGCTTTCTTT.

This clone came up a few times. This chain links TRBV19 with TRBJ1-5; D remains ambiguous. Between the trimmed V and J ends, which lost 5 bases and 4 bases, there was a span of 12 bases. This CDR3 is built from 14 residues. Per germline, CDR1 LNHDA and CDR2 SQIVND (reference sequence). CDR3: CASSPPTRNQPQHF. In nucleotides, the CDR3 is TGTGCCAGTAGTCCCCCCACCCGGAATCAGCCCCAGCATTTT.

The genes are TRBV11-2 and TRBJ2-2; weak D call: TRBD1 (5 bases). The CDR3 totals 20 residues. Trimming left V 0 bases short and J 0 bases short, with 20 bases between. Germline-derived CDR1 and CDR2 are SGHAT and FQNNGV. The CDR3 sequence is CASSLDYWGRRRSNTGELFF. CDR3 nucleotide sequence: TGTGCCAGCAGCTTAGATTATTGGGGCCGCCGCCGCTCGAACACCGGGGAGCTGTTTTTT.

The chain recombines TRBV4-1 with TRBJ1-3, with D unresolved. Germline CDR1 reads MGHRA; CDR2 reads YSYEKL. The V gene lost 1 base and the J gene lost 0 bases, with 10 bases spanning the gap. CDR3 size: 16 residues. CDR3 protein: CASSQGVANSGNTIYF. In DNA form, the CDR3 reads TGCGCCAGCAGCCAAGGGGTAGCGAACTCTGGAAACACCATATATTTT.

The rearrangement joins TRBV10-1 to TRBJ1-4, with D possibly TRBD1 on 5 matching bases. V shed 3 bases and J shed 7 bases, with 12 bases lying between them. CDR3 size: 14 residues. Germline loops: CDR1 WNHNN, CDR2 SYGVQD (reference sequence). The CDR3 loop reads CASSEDQGSEKLFF. CDR3 coding DNA: TGCGCCAGCAGTGAAGACCAGGGAAGTGAAAAACTGTTTTTT.

This clone was seen just once. The J gene is TRBJ2-1, the V gene TRBV29-1, with 10 bases fitting TRBD2. Looked up from germline, CDR1 is SQVTM and CDR2 is ANQGSEA. The CDR3 consists of 19 residues. V trimming: 1 base; J trimming: 5 bases; junction bases outside the gene matches: 17. The CDR3 loop is CSVEGIRLAGEYRDNEQFF. CDR3 coding DNA: TGCAGCGTTGAAGGTATCAGGCTAGCGGGAGAATACAGAGACAATGAGCAGTTCTTC.

V gene TRBV11-2 combines with J gene TRBJ1-1; D is unresolved. The V end was cut by 5 bases, the J end by 5 bases, with 12 bases between. Germline values: CDR1 SGHAT, CDR2 FQNNGV. CDR3 length: 13 residues. Here the CDR3 reads CASSQGGMTEAFF. CDR3 DNA sequence: TGTGCCAGCAGCCAAGGAGGGATGACTGAAGCTTTCTTT. Variable domain in full (rest from reference TRBV11-2 and TRBJ1-1): EAGVAQSPRYKIIEKRQSVAFWCNPISGHATLYWYQQILGQGPKLLIQFQNNGVVDDSQLPKDRFSAERLKGVDSTLKIQPAKLEDSAVYLCASSQGGMTEAFFGQGTRLTVV.